This T cell receptor beta chain was sequenced during a study of cytomegalovirus exposure and HLA in healthy donors (dated by TCRdb to the late 2010s). Regarding the study in general: An earlier analysis of several hundred of the donors reported 250 to 300 Gb of sequence data and 100 million to 140 million unique TCR beta sequences from about 179 million T cells. Donor age, sex, ethnicity and CMV serostatus were collected together with the repertoire data. The number of typed donors differed by locus: about 629-640 for A, B, C, DRB1 and DQB1; approximately 530 for DQA1; around 610 for DPA1; and around 470 for DPB1. The study was designed to test whether signatures of past pathogen exposure could be identified by cataloging public T cell receptors. Among about 400 genotyped donors of the cohort, an average of approximately 220,000 unique TCR beta nucleotide sequences was sequenced per donor, of which 15% to 20% were non-productive. A later analysis re-examined previously published TCR beta repertoires from just over 650 donors and added high-resolution HLA genotyping to investigate patterns of TCR occurrence. Several DR-DQ haplotypes were handled as single units for association and clustering, since linkage in the cohort was strong. To predict cytomegalovirus infection status, the study brought together high-throughput TCR immunosequencing, statistical association of individual TCRs with disease status, and machine learning. All discovery cohort repertoires had been generated on a single sequencing platform. Of the roughly 430 genotyped donors, roughly 85% fell in the genetic ancestry cluster associated with self-reported Caucasian donors. An earlier analysis of around 580 of the donors used high-throughput TCR beta sequencing to judge whether each TCR beta V gene segment behaved as functional or pseudogenic. A later genetic analysis used genome-wide SNP genotypes for 398 of the 666 donors, treating that subset as a discovery cohort. Class I and class II HLA loci were covered by the typing at four-digit resolution. In the later analysis, no new phenotypic data were used to find candidate immune exposures; instead, reliance was placed on TCR beta sequences and their occurrence across donors. In addition to the first cohort of about 650 subjects, a separate validation cohort of under 150 different subjects was used. Using immunosequencing, the study profiled T cell repertoires from 666 subjects and related those repertoires to cytomegalovirus serostatus. An early release covering just under 650 HLA-typed donors comprised approximately 290 gigabases of sequencing data and tens of millions of unique TCR sequences. What the authors observed across the whole study: The authors suggested that the approach could potentially be extended to other disease states and immunological phenotypes. In a later analysis, 16,951 TCR beta sequences were associated with specific HLA alleles at a false discovery rate of 0.05. When HLA alleles, especially DR and DQ, strongly co-occurred, attributing TCR associations to individual alleles was difficult. Across donors, most TCR sequences were observed very rarely, whereas some public TCRs were present in many individuals. Because counts were too low, about 18 rarely observed V segments, including chromosome 9 orphons, were excluded from the earlier analysis of some 590 of the donors. The only immune exposure information available for the cohort was CMV serostatus. A further reported finding was that TCR beta sequences accurately predicted the HLA-A and HLA-B alleles for most subjects in the first cohort. The classifier was reported to diagnose cytomegalovirus status with high specificity and sensitivity in both the original cohort and the validation cohort. A later analysis found that HLA-associated TCR beta chains were more clonally expanded and had lower generation probabilities than equally common non-associated chains. Linkage disequilibrium might explain the correlated functional status among segregating V segments, but an unknown experimental factor could not be excluded. The sequencing pipeline was judged likely to have produced a cluster of highly shared sequence variants as a technical artifact. In an earlier analysis of around 600 of the donors, most TCR beta V segments were observed in productive rearrangements about 87% or about 30% of the time, broadly matching IMGT annotations. Compared with the approximately 700-donor mean, donors in an Asian-associated ancestry cluster had fewer N-insertions in productive TCRs, according to a later genetic analysis. A few of the identified cytomegalovirus-associated TCR beta chains were confirmed in vitro to be specific for cytomegalovirus antigens. In a later analysis, the rate of TCR association differed among HLA loci, with DRB1 alleles having the most associated TCRs and HLA-C alleles having the fewest. V-gene and J-gene trimming of TCR beta chains was associated with a missense DCLRE1C variant in a later genetic analysis, and the association was replicated in an independent cohort. The study listed 150 to 200 TCR beta chains as associated with cytomegalovirus. Roughly uniform sequencing depth across donors was assumed in presence/absence analyses, although this assumption may not hold. According to a later analysis, parvovirus B19, influenza, CMV and Epstein-Barr virus appeared linked to several top co-occurrence clusters. The cohort was sequenced for TCR beta chains only, and without alpha or paired-chain data the features that could be detected were limited. According to a later analysis, most CMV-associated TCR beta chains appeared to be HLA-restricted, and the HLA associations seemed to be driven largely by CMV exposure. HLA typing was unavailable for some donors at each locus, so association tests used only the typed subset.

With regard to this clone: The antigen it recognizes is unknown. The input lacks base qualities; no much larger clone sits a single base away.

Library construction relied on the immunoSEQ multiplex PCR assay. For the multiplex PCR, a mixture combining 60 forward primers for TCR Vbeta segments and 13 reverse primers for TCR Jbeta segments was used. The CDR3 region of rearranged TCR beta genes was amplified from genomic DNA with a multiplex PCR assay. The Illumina HiSeq System was used to sequence the amplified TCR beta libraries as 87-base-pair reads. Per the source publication's procedure: A later analysis counted tens of millions of unique TCR beta chains across the 550 to 750 repertoires, and 9 million to 14 million of these chains were shared by at least two donors. Raw reads were error-corrected and collapsed into unique sequences with a nearest-neighbor algorithm that merged closely related sequences to remove PCR and sequencing errors. CDR3 sequences were aligned to IMGT reference sequences to assign V, D and J gene segments. For a sequence to be retained, at least a six-nucleotide match to both a V gene segment and a J gene segment was required. Rearrangements were classified as productive when the CDR3 lacked stop codons and remained in frame with V and J, and all other rearrangements were classified as non-productive. Following IMGT convention, CDR3 was defined as the stretch from the second conserved V-encoded cysteine up to the conserved J-encoded phenylalanine. In an earlier analysis of more than 550 of the donors, sequences lacking an unambiguous match to a single V gene segment were excluded. In an earlier analysis of approximately 560 of the donors, a V segment was called functional when productive rearrangements were above 56.7%, and segregating when the standard deviation between donors exceeded 5%. A statistical classification framework was developed to diagnose cytomegalovirus status using the catalog of TCR beta chain sequences. In a later analysis, TCR nucleotide sequences were compared against IMGT/GENE-DB human TR gene sequences so that V and J genes could be assigned. The TCRdist pipeline was used in a later analysis to assign CDR3 sequences and most-parsimonious VDJ recombination scenarios. In a later analysis, every TCR beta chain was defined by the combination of its CDR3 amino acid sequence and its V-gene family, and reads without a unique V-gene family were dropped. To address suspected cross-contamination and a sequencing artifact, a later analysis removed over 500 highly shared, low-generation-probability nucleotide sequences. In a later analysis, a clonal expansion index for each public chain was calculated from normalized within-repertoire ranks of inferred template counts. In a later analysis, generation probabilities were computed using a VDJ recombination model fitted to out-of-frame rearrangements, and the results were checked against IGoR. In a later analysis, hypergeometric tests were used to score TCR-TCR, TCR-HLA and TCR-CMV co-occurrence, with a repertoire-size bias correction applied to TCR pairs. False discovery rates were estimated in a later analysis by permuting HLA or CMV assignments 20 times. In a later analysis, co-occurring TCRs were grouped using DBSCAN, and TCRdist sequence similarity was added for clustering within HLA-allele-positive subsets. Co-occurrence clustering excluded repertoires with fewer than 30,000 or more than 120,000 public chains, plus five with anomalous nucleotide sharing. Not all clones reach the TCRdb copy of this immuneACCESS table, which keeps in-frame sequences only. Checked studies attribute under half of the gap to unresolved V genes and leave the rest unexplained. V and J calls and clone size come straight from that table; D and trimming were deduced from the DNA. For this sample the table gives around 210,000 clones, of which just under 80% were detected only once. The ten largest make up approximately 0.47% of the sample.

The cohort consisted of more than 650 healthy bone marrow donors. Cohort members were all nominally healthy when sampled, although unrecorded immune exposures were likely present. The donor was CMV seronegative and belonged to the group of 380 or so seronegative cohort members. A peripheral blood sample was collected from each donor, and TCR beta sequencing was performed on peripheral blood mononuclear cells. Genomic DNA extraction from the blood cell samples was performed with the Qiagen DNeasy Blood Extraction Kit. The sequencing input was PBMCs. The sequence came from a boy aged 5 to 17 in good health and CMV-seronegative.

The CDR3 reads as follows: CASSMPRERYGEQYF. The nucleotides read TGTGCCAGTAGTATGCCGCGGGAGAGATACGGCGAGCAGTACTTC. The rearranged chain carries TRBV19 and TRBJ2-7, with 7 junctional bases fitting TRBD2. Based on the germline V gene (reference sequence), the CDR1 and CDR2 sequences are LNHDA and SQIVND. The CDR3 runs 15 residues from the cysteine to the phenylalanine. Only the CDR3 part of the read is kept: 45 bases, read in frame from the first base. V has 3 bases trimmed and J has 6 bases trimmed; junction bases matching no gene number 11.